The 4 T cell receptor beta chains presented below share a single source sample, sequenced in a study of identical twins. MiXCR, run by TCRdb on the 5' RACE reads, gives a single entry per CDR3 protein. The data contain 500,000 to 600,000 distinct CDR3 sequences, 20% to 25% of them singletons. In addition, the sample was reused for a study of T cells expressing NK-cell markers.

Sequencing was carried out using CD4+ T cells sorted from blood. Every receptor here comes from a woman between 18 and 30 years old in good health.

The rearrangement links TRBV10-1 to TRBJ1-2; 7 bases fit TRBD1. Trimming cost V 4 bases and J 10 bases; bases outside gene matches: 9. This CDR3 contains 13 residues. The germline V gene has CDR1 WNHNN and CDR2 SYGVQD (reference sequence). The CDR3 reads CASSASWGQPYTF. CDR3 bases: TGCGCCAGCAGTGCGTCGTGGGGACAGCCCTACACCTTC.

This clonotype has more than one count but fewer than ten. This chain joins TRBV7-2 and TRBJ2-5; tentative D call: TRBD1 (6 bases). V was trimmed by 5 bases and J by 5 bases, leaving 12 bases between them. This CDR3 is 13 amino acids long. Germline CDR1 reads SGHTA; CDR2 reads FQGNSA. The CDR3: CASSEGEWETQYF. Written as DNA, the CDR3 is TGTGCCAGCAGCGAGGGGGAGTGGGAGACCCAGTACTTC.

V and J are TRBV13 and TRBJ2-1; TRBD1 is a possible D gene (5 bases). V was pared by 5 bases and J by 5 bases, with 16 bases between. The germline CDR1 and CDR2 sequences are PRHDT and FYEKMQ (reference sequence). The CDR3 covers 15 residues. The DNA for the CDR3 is TGTGCCAGCAGCACTCGGACAACTAAGAACAATGAGCAGTTCTTC. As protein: CASSTRTTKNNEQFF.

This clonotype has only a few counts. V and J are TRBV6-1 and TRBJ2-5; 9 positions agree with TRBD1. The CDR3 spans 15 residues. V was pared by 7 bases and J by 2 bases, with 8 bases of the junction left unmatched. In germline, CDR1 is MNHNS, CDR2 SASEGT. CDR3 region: CASTMGQGKQETQYF. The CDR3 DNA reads TGTGCCAGCACCATGGGACAGGGAAAACAAGAGACCCAGTACTTC.